A single sample gave rise to the 27 T cell receptor beta chains below, sequenced in a study of cytomegalovirus exposure and HLA in healthy donors. The method was immunoSEQ multiplex PCR; TCRdb's version includes in-frame clones alone and lacks a portion of them. The table lists 150,000 or so clones, approximately 87% of them singletons, with roughly 1.5% in the top ten. The sequencing input was PBMCs. All receptors come from a woman aged 25-40 years in good health and CMV-seronegative.

This chain joins TRBV13 and TRBJ1-3; D remains ambiguous. CDR3 size: 12 residues. Per germline, CDR1 PRHDT and CDR2 FYEKMQ (reference sequence). The V end was cut by 8 bases, the J end by 4 bases, with 9 bases between. Here the CDR3 DNA reads TGTGCCAGCGGTTCGGGGGGAAACACCATATATTTT. It yields the protein CASGSGGNTIYF.

This chain links TRBV19 with TRBJ1-2; weak D call: TRBD1 (5 bases). The CDR3 runs to 16 residues. The V end lost 4 bases, the J end lost 4 bases, and 19 bases lay between the germline ends. Germline V gene data show CDR1 as LNHDA and CDR2 as SQIVND (reference sequence). The DNA for the CDR3 is TGTGCCAGTAGTACAGGGATCTCCCTTATAGGCTATGGCTACACCTTC. Translating gives CASSTGISLIGYGYTF.

DNA for the CDR3: TGTGCCAGCAGGGGCGCGACGTCCGCGCCCCAGCATTTT. Translated, it gives CASRGATSAPQHF. V gene TRBV27 combines with J gene TRBJ1-5; no firm D call. This CDR3 contains 13 residues. Germline assignment: CDR1 MNHEY and CDR2 SMNVEV (reference sequence). V was trimmed by 6 bases and J by 9 bases, leaving 15 bases between them.

This chain joins TRBV6-5 and TRBJ1-5, with a tentative D call TRBD1 (6 bases). V dropped 5 bases and J dropped 5 bases, with 16 bases sitting between them. Looked up from germline, CDR1 is MNHEY and CDR2 is SVGAGI. CDR3 size: 15 residues. The DNA for the CDR3 is TGTGCCAGCAGTCCCATACAGGGCTTGCATCAGCCCCAGCATTTT. Protein: CASSPIQGLHQPQHF.

The chain employs TRBV5-5 and TRBJ2-1; a weak D match, TRBD1 (6 bases). This CDR3 region has 13 residues. CDR1 and CDR2 (germline): SGHKS, YYEKEE (reference sequence). The germline V and J ends were trimmed by 4 bases and 4 bases, with 9 bases remaining between them. CDR3 in amino acids: CASSRDNYNEQFF. DNA of the CDR3: TGTGCCAGCAGCCGGGACAATTACAATGAGCAGTTCTTC.

The J gene is TRBJ2-1, the V gene TRBV18; 9 bases are shared with TRBD2. The junction had 9 bases not matched to a gene; V was cut back by 6 bases and J by 3 bases. This CDR3 region has 16 residues. The germline CDR1 and CDR2 sequences are KGHSH and LQKENI. In nucleotides, the CDR3 is TGTGCCAGCTCTTTAGGCGGGGGGGGAAACTACAATGAGCAGTTCTTC. This translates into CASSLGGGGNYNEQFF.

V is TRBV4-1 and J is TRBJ2-1; D remains unclear. Germline V lookup: CDR1 MGHRA, CDR2 YSYEKL. Trimming removed 1 base from V and 0 bases from J, with 7 bases in between. The CDR3 covers 15 residues. CDR3 coding DNA: TGCGCCAGCAGCCAAGCGCCGAGCTCCTACAATGAGCAGTTCTTC. It is translated as CASSQAPSSYNEQFF.

DNA of the CDR3: TGTGCCAGCTCCCAACCGCCTGGGACAGGAGAGCAGTTCTTC. Translation: CASSQPPGTGEQFF. The J gene is TRBJ2-1, the V gene TRBV18; 8 bases are a match to TRBD1. Germline V CDR1 and CDR2: KGHSH, LQKENI. The CDR3 consists of 14 residues. The V gene end was trimmed by 6 bases and the J gene end by 10 bases; junction bases not matched to a gene: 11.

The chain links TRBV5-6 to TRBJ1-1; D not resolved. The germline V gene has CDR1 SGHDT and CDR2 YYEEEE. The CDR3 is made up of 13 amino acids. V lost 0 bases and J 0 bases, leaving 3 bases between the germline ends. As DNA, the CDR3 is TGTGCCAGCAGCTTGGCCGTGAACACTGAAGCTTTCTTT. Encoded protein: CASSLAVNTEAFF.

The chain is built from TRBV13 and TRBJ1-1; 11 positions match TRBD1. Germline CDR1 PRHDT, CDR2 FYEKMQ (reference sequence). The CDR3 consists of 14 residues. The V gene end was trimmed by 5 bases and the J gene end by 6 bases; junction bases not matched to a gene: 5. CDR3 loop: CASSQRDRGSEAFF. CDR3 sequence (DNA): TGTGCCAGCAGCCAAAGGGACAGGGGGTCTGAAGCTTTCTTT.

The chain recombines TRBV5-1 with TRBJ1-1, with D unresolved. This CDR3 contains 13 residues. Looked up from germline, CDR1 is SGHRS and CDR2 is YFSETQ. V was shortened by 4 bases and J by 4 bases, with 11 bases between the two germline ends. CDR3 sequence (DNA): TGCGCCAGCAGCATCCCCCGGGGCACTGAAGCTTTCTTT. Residues: CASSIPRGTEAFF. The variable domain in full, with the rest retrieved from reference TRBV5-1 and TRBJ1-1, is KAGVTQTPRYLIKTRGQQVTLSCSPISGHRSVSWYQQTPGQGLQFLFEYFSETQRNKGNFPGRFSGRQFSNSRSEMNVSTLELGDSALYLCASSIPRGTEAFFGQGTRLTVV.

The chain links TRBV4-3 to TRBJ1-2; D unclear. Trimming cost V 0 bases and J 3 bases, with 8 bases left between them. Germline assignment: CDR1 LGHNA and CDR2 YSLEER. This CDR3 has 14 residues. The CDR3 DNA sequence: TGCGCCAGCAGCCAAGATCGGACTCACTATGGCTACACCTTC. Its protein product is CASSQDRTHYGYTF.

V gene TRBV19 combines with J gene TRBJ2-7; 7 nucleotides match TRBD2. This CDR3 comprises 14 residues. From germline, CDR1 is LNHDA and CDR2 SQIVND (reference sequence). J lost 2 bases, V lost 5 bases, and 6 bases had no gene match. The CDR3 sequence is CASSLSGEAYEQYF. The CDR3 DNA reads as TGTGCCAGTAGTCTCAGCGGGGAAGCCTACGAGCAGTACTTC.

This clone was seen a handful of times. CDR3 coding DNA: TGTGCCAGCAGCAGGGACAGGGATGGCTACACCTTC. It encodes CASSRDRDGYTF. The rearrangement uses TRBV7-9 and TRBJ1-2; 9 bases are shared with TRBD1. Germline values: CDR1 SEHNR, CDR2 FQNEAQ (reference sequence). The V and J ends lost 5 bases and 6 bases, in that order; junction bases with no gene match: 1. The CDR3 consists of 12 residues.

This sequence joins TRBV6-6 and TRBJ1-6; D gene uncertain. Germline V gene data show CDR1 as MNHNY and CDR2 as SVGAGI (reference sequence). The CDR3 loop spans 14 amino acids. V was shortened by 2 bases and J by 9 bases, with 11 bases between the two germline ends. DNA of the CDR3: TGTGCCAGCAGTTACGCCCCGGGAGGTTCACCCCTCCACTTT. It yields the protein CASSYAPGGSPLHF.

The chain couples TRBV7-9 to TRBJ2-7, with 9 bases matching TRBD1. The trim removed 5 bases at V and 4 bases at J, leaving 6 bases unmatched. This CDR3 contains 14 residues. Germline-derived CDR1 and CDR2 are SEHNR and FQNEAQ (reference sequence). The CDR3 nucleotides read TGTGCCAGCAGCCCGGGACAGGGTCGGTACGAGCAGTACTTC. The encoded protein is CASSPGQGRYEQYF.

The chain recombines TRBV29-1 with TRBJ1-2; 10 bases are shared with TRBD1. Germline lookup yields CDR1 SQVTM and CDR2 ANQGSEA. There are 13 residues in the CDR3. After removal of 5 bases from V and 3 bases from J, the junction contained 3 bases not matched to a gene. This chain's CDR3 is CSVIGQGDYGYTF. The CDR3 bases are TGCAGCGTTATTGGACAGGGGGACTATGGCTACACCTTC.

In its sample, this clone was seen a few times. The chain recombines TRBV18 with TRBJ2-3; 13 bases are a match to TRBD2. The V gene's germline CDR1 is KGHSH and CDR2 LQKENI. V shed 0 bases, J shed 7 bases, and the junction held 4 bases outside the gene matches. This CDR3 spans 16 amino acids. In DNA form, the CDR3 reads TGTGCCAGCTCACCACCAACTAGCGGGGGGGCGAATACGCAGTATTTT. This codes for CASSPPTSGGANTQYF.

V usage is TRBV6-5 and J usage is TRBJ1-3, with 8 bases matching TRBD1. CDR1 and CDR2 (germline): MNHEY, SVGAGI. The CDR3 has 14 residues. V lost 8 bases and J lost 2; bases outside the gene matches: 5. Here the CDR3 reads CASGLQGAGNTIYF. The DNA of the CDR3 is TGTGCCAGCGGACTACAGGGGGCTGGAAACACCATATATTTT.

The CDR3 nucleotides read TGTGCCAGCAGTTCACAGACGGATCAGGCTGGAAACACCATATATTTT. Its translation is CASSSQTDQAGNTIYF. This chain links TRBV6-5 with TRBJ1-3; no reliable D call. Trimming stripped 4 bases from V and 2 bases from J, with 15 bases between. The CDR3 totals 16 residues. Germline assignment: CDR1 MNHEY and CDR2 SVGAGI.

The chain is built from TRBV6-4 and TRBJ1-4, with D possibly matching TRBD1 (5 bases). The germline V gene has CDR1 MRHNA and CDR2 SNTAGT. The CDR3 spans 19 residues. Trimming took off 2 bases at V and 0 bases at J, with 19 bases between the two ends. The CDR3 sequence: CASSDGEDTTCATNEKLFF. DNA of the CDR3: TGTGCCAGCAGTGACGGGGAGGACACTACCTGTGCAACTAATGAAAAACTGTTTTTT.

The CDR3 coding sequence is TGCGCCAGCAGCTTGGGGCAGCGGAGCACTGAAGCTTTCTTT. Residues: CASSLGQRSTEAFF. V and J are TRBV5-1 and TRBJ1-1, with D uncertain. Germline CDR1 reads SGHRS; CDR2 reads YFSETQ. The V gene lost 0 bases and the J gene lost 4 bases, with 10 bases spanning the gap. The CDR3 covers 14 residues.

The rearrangement joins TRBV5-4 to TRBJ2-5; maybe TRBD1 (6 bases). The CDR3 has 16 amino acids. Looked up from germline, CDR1 is SGHNT and CDR2 is YYREEE (reference sequence). V was trimmed by 0 bases and J by 2 bases, leaving 14 bases between them. In nucleotides, the CDR3 is TGTGCCAGCAGCTTGGTGGGGGCGAGTCCTCAAGAGACCCAGTACTTC. Its protein product is CASSLVGASPQETQYF.

V gene TRBV27 combines with J gene TRBJ2-3, with 9 bases identical to TRBD1. Germline V gene data show CDR1 as MNHEY and CDR2 as SMNVEV (reference sequence). This CDR3 is 16 amino acids long. V was pared by 5 bases and J by 5 bases, with 11 bases of the junction left unmatched. DNA of the CDR3: TGTGCCAGCAGTCGGTTAGGGACAGGGTCGGAAGATACGCAGTATTTT. It yields the protein CASSRLGTGSEDTQYF.

The V call is TRBV19, the J call TRBJ2-7; D remains unclear. Germline V lookup: CDR1 LNHDA, CDR2 SQIVND (reference sequence). V was trimmed by 1 base and J by 6 bases, leaving 13 bases between them. This CDR3 region has 14 residues. In DNA, the CDR3 is TGTGCCAGTAGTATAGTCGTCAAATCGAGCGAGCAGTACTTC. Its protein product is CASSIVVKSSEQYF.

V is TRBV6-1 and J is TRBJ2-6; perhaps TRBD1 as D (5 bases). The CDR3 is 16 residues long. The ends were cut back, 2 bases at V and 0 bases at J, with 8 bases in the middle. Per the germline V gene, CDR1 is MNHNS and CDR2 is SASEGT. The CDR3 is CASSESGISGANVLTF. CDR3 nucleotides: TGTGCCAGCAGTGAATCAGGGATCTCTGGGGCCAACGTCCTGACTTTC.

The chain employs TRBV20-1 and TRBJ1-1; D remains unclear. The CDR3 loop spans 11 amino acids. Germline V gene lookup returns CDR1 DFQATT and CDR2 SNEGSKA (reference sequence). Deletions cut 5 bases from V and 1 base from J, with 5 bases between. The CDR3 reads CSASRNTEAFF. The DNA for the CDR3 is TGCAGTGCTTCCCGGAACACTGAAGCTTTCTTT.